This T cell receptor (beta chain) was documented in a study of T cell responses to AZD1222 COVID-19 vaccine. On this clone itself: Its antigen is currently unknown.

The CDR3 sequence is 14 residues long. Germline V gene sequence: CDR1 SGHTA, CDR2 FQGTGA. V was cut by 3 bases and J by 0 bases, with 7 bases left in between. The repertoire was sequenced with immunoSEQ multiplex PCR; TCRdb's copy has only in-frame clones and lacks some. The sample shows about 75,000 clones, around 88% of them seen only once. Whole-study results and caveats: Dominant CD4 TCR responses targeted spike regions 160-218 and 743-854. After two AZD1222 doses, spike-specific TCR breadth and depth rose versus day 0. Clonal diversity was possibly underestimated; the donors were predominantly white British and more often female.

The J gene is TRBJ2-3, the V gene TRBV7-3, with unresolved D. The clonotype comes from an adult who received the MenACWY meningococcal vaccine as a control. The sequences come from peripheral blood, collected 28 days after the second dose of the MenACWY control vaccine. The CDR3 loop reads CASSFGPSTDTQYF. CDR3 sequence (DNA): TGTGCCAGCAGCTTTGGTCCTAGCACAGATACGCAGTATTTT.